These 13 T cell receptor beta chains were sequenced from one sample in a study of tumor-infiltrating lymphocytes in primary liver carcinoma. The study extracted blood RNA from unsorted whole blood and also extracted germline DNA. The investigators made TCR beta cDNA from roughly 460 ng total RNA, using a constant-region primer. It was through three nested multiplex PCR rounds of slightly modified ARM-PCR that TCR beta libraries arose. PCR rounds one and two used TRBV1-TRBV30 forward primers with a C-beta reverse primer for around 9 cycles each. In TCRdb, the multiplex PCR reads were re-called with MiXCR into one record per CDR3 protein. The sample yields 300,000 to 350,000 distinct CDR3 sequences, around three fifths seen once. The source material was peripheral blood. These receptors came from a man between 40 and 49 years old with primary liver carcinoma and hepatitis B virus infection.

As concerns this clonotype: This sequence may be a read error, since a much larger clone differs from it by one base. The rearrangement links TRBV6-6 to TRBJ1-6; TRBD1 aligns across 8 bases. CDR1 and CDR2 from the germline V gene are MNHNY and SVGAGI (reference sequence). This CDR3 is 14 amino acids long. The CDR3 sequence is CASSYDRGNSPFHF. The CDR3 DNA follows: TGTGCCAGCAGTTATGACAGGGGTAATTCACCCTTCCACTTT.

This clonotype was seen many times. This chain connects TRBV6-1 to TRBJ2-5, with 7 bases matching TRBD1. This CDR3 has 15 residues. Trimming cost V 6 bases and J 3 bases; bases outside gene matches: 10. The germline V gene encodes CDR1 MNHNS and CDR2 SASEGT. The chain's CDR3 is CASRRIRQGEETQYF. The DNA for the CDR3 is TGTGCCAGCAGGAGGATACGGCAGGGGGAAGAGACCCAGTACTTC.

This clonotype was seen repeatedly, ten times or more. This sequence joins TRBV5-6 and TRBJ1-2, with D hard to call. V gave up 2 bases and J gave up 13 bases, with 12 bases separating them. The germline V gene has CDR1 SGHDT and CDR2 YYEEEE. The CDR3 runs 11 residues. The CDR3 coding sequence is TGTGCCAGCAGCTTCGACGGGCCCTGCACCTTC. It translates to CASSFDGPCTF.

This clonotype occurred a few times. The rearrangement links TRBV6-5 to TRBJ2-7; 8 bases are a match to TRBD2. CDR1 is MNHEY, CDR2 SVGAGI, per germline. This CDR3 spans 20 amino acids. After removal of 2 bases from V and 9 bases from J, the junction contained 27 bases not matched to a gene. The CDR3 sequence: CASSYGGRVAGFSGVEVQYF. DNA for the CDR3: TGTGCCAGCAGTTACGGGGGGCGAGTAGCGGGATTTAGCGGGGTTGAGGTGCAGTACTTC.

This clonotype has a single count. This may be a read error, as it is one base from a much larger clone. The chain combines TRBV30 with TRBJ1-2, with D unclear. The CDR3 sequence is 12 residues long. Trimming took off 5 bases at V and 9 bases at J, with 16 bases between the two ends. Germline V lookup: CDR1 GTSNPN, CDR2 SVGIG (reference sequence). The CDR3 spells CAWGIGLYCYTF. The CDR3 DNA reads TGTGCCTGGGGGATAGGACTTTATTGCTACACCTTC. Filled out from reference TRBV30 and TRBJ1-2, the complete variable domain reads SQTIHQWPATLVQPVGSPLSLECTVEGTSNPNLYWYRQAAGRGLQLLFYSVGIGQISSEVPQNLSASRPQDRQFILSSKKLLLSDSGFYLCAWGIGLYCYTFGSGTRLTVV.

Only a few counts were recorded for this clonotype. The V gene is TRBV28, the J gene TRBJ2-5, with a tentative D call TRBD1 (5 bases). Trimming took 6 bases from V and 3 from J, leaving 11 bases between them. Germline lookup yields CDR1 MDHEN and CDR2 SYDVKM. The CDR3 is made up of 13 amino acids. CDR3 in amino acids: CASSPDREETQYF. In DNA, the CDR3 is TGTGCCAGCAGCCCCGACAGAGAAGAGACCCAGTACTTC.

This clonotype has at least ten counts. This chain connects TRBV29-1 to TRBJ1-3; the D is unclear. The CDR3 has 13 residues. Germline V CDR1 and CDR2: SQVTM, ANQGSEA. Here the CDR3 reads CSLIPRRGNTIYF. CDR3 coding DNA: TGCAGTCTAATACCCAGGCGAGGAAACACCATATATTTT.

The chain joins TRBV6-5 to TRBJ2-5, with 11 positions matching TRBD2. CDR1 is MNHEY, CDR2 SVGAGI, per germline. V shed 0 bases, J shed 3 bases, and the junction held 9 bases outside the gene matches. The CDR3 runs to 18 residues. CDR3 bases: TGTGCCAGCAGTTACTCGTGGGGACTAGCGGTACGAAAAGAGACCCAGTACTTC. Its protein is CASSYSWGLAVRKETQYF.

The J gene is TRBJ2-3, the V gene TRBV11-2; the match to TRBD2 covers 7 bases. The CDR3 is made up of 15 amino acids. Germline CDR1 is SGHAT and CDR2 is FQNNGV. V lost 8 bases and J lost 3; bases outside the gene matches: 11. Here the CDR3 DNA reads TGTGCCAGCGGCCCCATGCGCGGGAGAACAGATACGCAGTATTTT. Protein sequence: CASGPMRGRTDTQYF.

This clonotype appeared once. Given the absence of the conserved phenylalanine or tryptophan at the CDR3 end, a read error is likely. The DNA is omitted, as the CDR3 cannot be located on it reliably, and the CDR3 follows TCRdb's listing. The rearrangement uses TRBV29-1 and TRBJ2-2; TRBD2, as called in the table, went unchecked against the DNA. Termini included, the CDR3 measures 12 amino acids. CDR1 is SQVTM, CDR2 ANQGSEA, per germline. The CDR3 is CSVLAGTGELLY.

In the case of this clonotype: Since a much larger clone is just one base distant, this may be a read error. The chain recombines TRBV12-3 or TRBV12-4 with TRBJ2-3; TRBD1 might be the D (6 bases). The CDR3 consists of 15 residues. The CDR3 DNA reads TGTACCACCGCGAGATCGACAGGTAGCACAGATACGCAGTATTTT. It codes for CTTARSTGSTDTQYF.

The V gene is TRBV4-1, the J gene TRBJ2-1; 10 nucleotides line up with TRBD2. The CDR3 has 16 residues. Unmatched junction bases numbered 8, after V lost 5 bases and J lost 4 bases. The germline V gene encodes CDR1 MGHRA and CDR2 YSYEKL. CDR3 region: CASSSIGTSAYNEQFF. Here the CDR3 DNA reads TGCGCCAGCAGCTCTATAGGGACTAGCGCGTACAATGAGCAGTTCTTC.

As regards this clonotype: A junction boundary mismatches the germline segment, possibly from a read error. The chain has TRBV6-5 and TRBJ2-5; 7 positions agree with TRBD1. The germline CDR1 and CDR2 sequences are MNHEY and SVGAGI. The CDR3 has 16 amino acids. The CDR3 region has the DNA TGTGGCAGCAGTTACTCGATAGGGACAGCCCAAGAGACCCAGTACTTC. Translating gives CGSSYSIGTAQETQYF.